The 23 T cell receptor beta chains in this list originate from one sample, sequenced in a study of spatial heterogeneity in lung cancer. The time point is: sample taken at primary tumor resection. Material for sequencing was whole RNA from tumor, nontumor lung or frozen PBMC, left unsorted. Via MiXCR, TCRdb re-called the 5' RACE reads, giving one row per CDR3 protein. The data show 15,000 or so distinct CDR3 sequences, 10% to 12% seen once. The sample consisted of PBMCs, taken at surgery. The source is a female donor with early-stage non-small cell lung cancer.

DNA of the CDR3: TGTGCCAGCTCAAGTTTTGGGACCCCAGATACGCAGTATTTT. Encoded protein: CASSSFGTPDTQYF. This chain links TRBV18 with TRBJ2-3; D possibly uses TRBD1 or TRBD2 (5 bases each). CDR1 and CDR2 (germline): KGHSH, LQKENI. V was clipped by 5 bases and J by 4 bases, with 13 bases between them. The CDR3 has 14 residues. Together with reference TRBV18 and TRBJ2-3, the CDR3 gives the full variable domain: NAGVMQNPRHLVRRRGQEARLRCSPMKGHSHVYWYRQLPEEGLKFMVYLQKENIIDESGMPKERFSAEFPKEGPSILRIQQVVRGDSAAYFCASSSFGTPDTQYFGPGTRLTVL.

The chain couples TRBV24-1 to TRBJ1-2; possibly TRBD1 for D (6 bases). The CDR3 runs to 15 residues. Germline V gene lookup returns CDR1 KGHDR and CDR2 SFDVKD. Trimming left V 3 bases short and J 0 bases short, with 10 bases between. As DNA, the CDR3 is TGTGCCACCAGTGATGTTACAGGGACTAACTATGGCTACACCTTC. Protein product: CATSDVTGTNYGYTF.

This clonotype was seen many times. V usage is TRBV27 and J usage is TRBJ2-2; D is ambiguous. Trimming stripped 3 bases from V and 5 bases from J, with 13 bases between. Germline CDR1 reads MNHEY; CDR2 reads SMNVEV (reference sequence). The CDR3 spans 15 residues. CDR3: CASSFVPRRTGELFF. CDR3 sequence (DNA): TGTGCCAGCAGTTTCGTGCCGAGGCGGACCGGGGAGCTGTTTTTT.

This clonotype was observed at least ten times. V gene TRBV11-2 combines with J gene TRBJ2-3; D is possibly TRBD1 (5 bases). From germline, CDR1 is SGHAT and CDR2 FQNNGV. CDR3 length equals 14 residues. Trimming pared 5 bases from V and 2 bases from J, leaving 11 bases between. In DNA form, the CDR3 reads TGTGCCAGCAGCATCGGACAATCCACAGATACGCAGTATTTT. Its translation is CASSIGQSTDTQYF.

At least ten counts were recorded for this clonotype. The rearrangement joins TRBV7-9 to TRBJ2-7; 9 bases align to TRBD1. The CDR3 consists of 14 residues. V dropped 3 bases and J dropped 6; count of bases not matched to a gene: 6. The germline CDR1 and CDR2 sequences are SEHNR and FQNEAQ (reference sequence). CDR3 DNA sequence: TGTGCCAGCAGCTTCAGGGGACAGGGCTTCGAGCAGTACTTC. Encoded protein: CASSFRGQGFEQYF.

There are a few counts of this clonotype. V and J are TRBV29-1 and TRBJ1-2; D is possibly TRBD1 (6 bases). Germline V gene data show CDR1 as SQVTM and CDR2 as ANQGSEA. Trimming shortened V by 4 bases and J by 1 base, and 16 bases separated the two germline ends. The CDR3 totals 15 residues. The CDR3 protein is CSVGGAGSYNYGYTF. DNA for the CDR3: TGCAGCGTTGGGGGGGCTGGCAGTTATAACTATGGCTACACCTTC.

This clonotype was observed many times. DNA of the CDR3: TGTGCCAGCAGTTTAGGACTAGCGGGGGGGAGCTCCTACAATGAGCAGTTCTTC. Protein: CASSLGLAGGSSYNEQFF. The chain recombines TRBV27 with TRBJ2-1, with 15 bases lining up with TRBD2. Germline V gene data show CDR1 as MNHEY and CDR2 as SMNVEV (reference sequence). The V and J ends lost 2 bases and 0 bases, in that order; junction bases with no gene match: 2. The CDR3 sequence is 18 residues long.

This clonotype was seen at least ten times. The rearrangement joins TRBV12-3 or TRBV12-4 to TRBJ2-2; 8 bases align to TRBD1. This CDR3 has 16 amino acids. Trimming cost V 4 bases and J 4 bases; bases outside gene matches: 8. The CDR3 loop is CASSSGRQGRTGELFF. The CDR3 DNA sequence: TGTGCCAGCAGTTCGGGTCGACAGGGGCGCACCGGGGAGCTGTTTTTT.

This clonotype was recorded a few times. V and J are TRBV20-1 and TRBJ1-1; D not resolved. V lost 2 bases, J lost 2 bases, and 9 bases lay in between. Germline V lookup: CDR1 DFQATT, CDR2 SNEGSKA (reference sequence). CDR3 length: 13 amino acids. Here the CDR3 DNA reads TGCAGTGCTAGAAGCGACCTCAACACTGAAGCTTTCTTT. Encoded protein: CSARSDLNTEAFF.

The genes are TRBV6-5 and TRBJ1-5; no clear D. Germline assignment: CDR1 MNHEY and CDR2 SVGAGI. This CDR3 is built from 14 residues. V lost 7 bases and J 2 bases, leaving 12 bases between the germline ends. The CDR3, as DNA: TGTGCCAGCAAGGGCGGGATTGGCAATCAGCCCCAGCATTTT. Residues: CASKGGIGNQPQHF.

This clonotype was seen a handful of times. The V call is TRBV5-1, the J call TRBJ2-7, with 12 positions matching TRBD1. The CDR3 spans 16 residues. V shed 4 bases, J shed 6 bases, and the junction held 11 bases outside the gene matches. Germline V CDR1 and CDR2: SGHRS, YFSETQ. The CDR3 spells CASSQGQGAIDSEQYF. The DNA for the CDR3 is TGCGCCAGCAGCCAGGGACAGGGGGCGATTGATTCCGAGCAGTACTTC. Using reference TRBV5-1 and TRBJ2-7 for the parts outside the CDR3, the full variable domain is KAGVTQTPRYLIKTRGQQVTLSCSPISGHRSVSWYQQTPGQGLQFLFEYFSETQRNKGNFPGRFSGRQFSNSRSEMNVSTLELGDSALYLCASSQGQGAIDSEQYFGPGTRLTVT.

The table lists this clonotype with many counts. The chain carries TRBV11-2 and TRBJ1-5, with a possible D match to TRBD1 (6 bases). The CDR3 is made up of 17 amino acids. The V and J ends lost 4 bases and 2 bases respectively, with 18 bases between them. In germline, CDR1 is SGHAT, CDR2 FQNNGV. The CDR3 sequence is CASSSPGTQGRNQPQHF. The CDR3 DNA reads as TGTGCCAGCAGCTCCCCTGGGACCCAGGGGCGCAATCAGCCCCAGCATTTT.

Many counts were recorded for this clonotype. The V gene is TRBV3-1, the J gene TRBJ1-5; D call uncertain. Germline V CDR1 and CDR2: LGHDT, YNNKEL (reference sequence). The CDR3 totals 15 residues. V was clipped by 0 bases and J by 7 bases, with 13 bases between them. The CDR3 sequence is CASSQDPGFGQPQHF. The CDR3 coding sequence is TGTGCCAGCAGCCAAGATCCGGGGTTCGGCCAGCCCCAGCATTTT.

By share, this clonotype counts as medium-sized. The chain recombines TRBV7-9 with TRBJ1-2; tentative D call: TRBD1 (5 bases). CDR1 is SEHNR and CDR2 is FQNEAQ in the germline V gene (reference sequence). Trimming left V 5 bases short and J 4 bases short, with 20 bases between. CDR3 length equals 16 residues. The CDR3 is CASSQQAGTRLYGYTF. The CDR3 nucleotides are TGTGCCAGCAGCCAACAGGCCGGGACCAGGCTCTATGGCTACACCTTC.

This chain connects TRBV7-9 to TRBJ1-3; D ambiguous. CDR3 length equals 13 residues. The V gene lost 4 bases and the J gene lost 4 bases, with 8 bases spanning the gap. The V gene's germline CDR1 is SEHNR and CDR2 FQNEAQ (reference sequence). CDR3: CASSSPAGNTIYF. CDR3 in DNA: TGTGCCAGCAGCTCCCCAGCGGGAAACACCATATATTTT.

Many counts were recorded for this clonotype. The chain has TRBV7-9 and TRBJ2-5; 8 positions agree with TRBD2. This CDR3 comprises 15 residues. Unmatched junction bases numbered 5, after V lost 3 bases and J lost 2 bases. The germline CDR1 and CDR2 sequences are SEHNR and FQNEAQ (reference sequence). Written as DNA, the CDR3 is TGTGCCAGCAGCTTCGGCGGCGGGGGGCAAGAGACCCAGTACTTC. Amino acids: CASSFGGGGQETQYF. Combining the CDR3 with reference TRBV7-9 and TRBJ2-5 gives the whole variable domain DTGVSQNPRHKITKRGQNVTFRCDPISEHNRLYWYRQTLGQGPEFLTYFQNEAQLEKSRLLSDRFSAERPKGSFSTLEIQRTEQGDSAMYLCASSFGGGGQETQYFGPGTRLLVL.

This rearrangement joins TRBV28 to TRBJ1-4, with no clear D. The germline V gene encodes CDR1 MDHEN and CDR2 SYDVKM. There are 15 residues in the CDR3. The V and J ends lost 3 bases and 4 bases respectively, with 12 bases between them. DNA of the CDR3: TGTGCCAGCAGTTTGGGAGGGAACGTTAATGAAAAACTGTTTTTT. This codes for CASSLGGNVNEKLFF. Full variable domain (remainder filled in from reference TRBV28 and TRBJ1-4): DVKVTQSSRYLVKRTGEKVFLECVQDMDHENMFWYRQDPGLGLRLIYFSYDVKMKEKGDIPEGYSVSREKKERFSLILESASTNQTSMYLCASSLGGNVNEKLFFGSGTQLSVL.

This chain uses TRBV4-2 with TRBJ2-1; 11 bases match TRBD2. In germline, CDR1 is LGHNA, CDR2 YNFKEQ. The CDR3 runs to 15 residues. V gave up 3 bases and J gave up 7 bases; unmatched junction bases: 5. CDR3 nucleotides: TGTGCCAGCAGCCACACCCTAGCGGGGGGTAATGAGCAGTTCTTC. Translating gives CASSHTLAGGNEQFF.

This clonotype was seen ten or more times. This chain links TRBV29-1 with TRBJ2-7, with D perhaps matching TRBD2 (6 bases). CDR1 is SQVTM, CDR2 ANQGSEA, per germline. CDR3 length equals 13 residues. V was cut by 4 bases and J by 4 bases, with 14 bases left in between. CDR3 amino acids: CSVGNLGGYEQYF. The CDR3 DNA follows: TGCAGCGTTGGAAACCTGGGGGGATACGAGCAGTACTTC.

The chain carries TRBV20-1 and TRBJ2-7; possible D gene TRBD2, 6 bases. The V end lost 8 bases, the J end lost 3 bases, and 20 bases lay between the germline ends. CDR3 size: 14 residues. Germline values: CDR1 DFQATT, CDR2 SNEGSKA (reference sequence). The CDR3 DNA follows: TGCAGTCCTAAAGAAGGGACGGGGGACTACGAGCAGTACTTC. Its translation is CSPKEGTGDYEQYF.

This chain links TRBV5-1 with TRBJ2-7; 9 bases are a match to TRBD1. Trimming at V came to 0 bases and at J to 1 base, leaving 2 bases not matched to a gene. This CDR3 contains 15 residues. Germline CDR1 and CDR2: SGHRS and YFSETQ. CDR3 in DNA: TGCGCCAGCAGCTTGGGCGGACAGGGGTCCTACGAGCAGTACTTC. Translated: CASSLGGQGSYEQYF. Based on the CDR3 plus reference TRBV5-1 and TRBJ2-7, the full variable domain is KAGVTQTPRYLIKTRGQQVTLSCSPISGHRSVSWYQQTPGQGLQFLFEYFSETQRNKGNFPGRFSGRQFSNSRSEMNVSTLELGDSALYLCASSLGGQGSYEQYFGPGTRLTVT.

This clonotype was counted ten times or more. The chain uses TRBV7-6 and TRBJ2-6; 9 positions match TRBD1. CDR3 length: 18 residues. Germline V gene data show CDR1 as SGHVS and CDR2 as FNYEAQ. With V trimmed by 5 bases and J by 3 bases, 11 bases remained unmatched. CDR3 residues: CASSLGGQGKLGANVLTF. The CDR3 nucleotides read TGTGCCAGCAGCCTTGGGGGACAGGGTAAACTTGGGGCCAACGTCCTGACTTTC.

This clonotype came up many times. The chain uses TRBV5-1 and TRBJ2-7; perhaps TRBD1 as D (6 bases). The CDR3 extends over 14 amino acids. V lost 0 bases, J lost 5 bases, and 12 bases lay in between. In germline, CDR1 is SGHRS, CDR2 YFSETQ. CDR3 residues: CASSLGQGRHEQYF. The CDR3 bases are TGCGCCAGCAGCTTGGGGCAGGGGCGACACGAGCAGTACTTC. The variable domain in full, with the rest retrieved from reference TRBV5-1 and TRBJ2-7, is KAGVTQTPRYLIKTRGQQVTLSCSPISGHRSVSWYQQTPGQGLQFLFEYFSETQRNKGNFPGRFSGRQFSNSRSEMNVSTLELGDSALYLCASSLGQGRHEQYFGPGTRLTVT.